This is a list of T cell receptor beta chains from one sample in a study of cytomegalovirus exposure and HLA in healthy donors. The protocol was immunoSEQ multiplex PCR, while the TCRdb copy is restricted to in-frame clones and leaves out a portion. The sample consists of about 120,000 clones, roughly 80% of them appearing once. Sample: PBMCs. The receptors were sampled from a woman aged 25 to 39 in good health and CMV-seropositive. Both conserved end residues are part of each CDR3. A D gene is named only where the DNA matches it firmly. Clone sizes are given selectively: once, few, many, or a class where the clone is expanded.

abundance: NA
v_gene: TRBV5-6
d_gene: TRBD1
j_gene: TRBJ1-1
CDR3nt: TGTGCCAGCAGCTTGAGGGCACAGGGGGCCTCTGAAGCTTTCTTT
CDR3aa: CASSLRAQGASEAFF

abundance: NA
v_gene: TRBV18
d_gene: NA
j_gene: TRBJ2-7
CDR3nt: TGTGCCAGCTCACCAATAGCACAGGCTTTTAGGGAGCAGTACTTC
CDR3aa: CASSPIAQAFREQYF

abundance: NA
v_gene: TRBV21-1
d_gene: NA
j_gene: TRBJ1-3
CDR3nt: TGTGCCAGCAAGGCCCCGACAGATGGAAACACCATATATTTT
CDR3aa: CASKAPTDGNTIYF

abundance: NA
v_gene: TRBV9
d_gene: TRBD1
j_gene: TRBJ1-4
CDR3nt: TGTGCCAGCAGCGCCCTGGGACAGGGGGGGGAAAAACTGTTTTTT
CDR3aa: CASSALGQGGEKLFF

abundance: NA
v_gene: TRBV30
d_gene: TRBD1
j_gene: TRBJ1-5
CDR3nt: TGTGCCTGGAGCAGGGGACAGGGCAATCAGCCCCAGCATTTT
CDR3aa: CAWSRGQGNQPQHF

abundance: NA
v_gene: TRBV5-1
d_gene: NA
j_gene: TRBJ2-5
CDR3nt: TGCGCCAGTGACTCCAACCCACAGGGTAACGGAGAGACCCAGTACTTC
CDR3aa: CASDSNPQGNGETQYF

abundance: NA
v_gene: TRBV9
d_gene: TRBD2
j_gene: TRBJ2-7
CDR3nt: TGTGCCAGCAGCGTCACAGGGACTAGCGGACCCTACGAGCAGTACTTC
CDR3aa: CASSVTGTSGPYEQYF

abundance: NA
v_gene: TRBV30
d_gene: TRBD1
j_gene: TRBJ1-5
CDR3nt: TGTGCCTGGAGTCCCGGACAGGGGAGTCAGCCCCAGCATTTT
CDR3aa: CAWSPGQGSQPQHF

abundance: once
v_gene: TRBV7-9
d_gene: TRBD2
j_gene: TRBJ2-1
CDR3nt: TGTGCCAGCAGCTTATTTGCGGGGGGTGCCTACAATGAGCAGTTCTTC
CDR3aa: CASSLFAGGAYNEQFF

abundance: few
v_gene: TRBV11-3
d_gene: TRBD2
j_gene: TRBJ2-7
CDR3nt: TGTGCCAGCAATACGGGGGGGGCACGCGAGCAGTACTTC
CDR3aa: CASNTGGAREQYF

abundance: NA
v_gene: TRBV18
d_gene: TRBD2
j_gene: TRBJ2-1
CDR3nt: TGTGCCAGCTCGCGGGACCAATCCAAAATAGCGGGGGAAAACAATGAGCAGTTCTTC
CDR3aa: CASSRDQSKIAGENNEQFF